The sequence of this T cell receptor beta chain was determined in a study of synovial regulatory T cells in juvenile arthritis. Study-level background: A few patients were therapy-naive; five or six received methotrexate alone. Study-wide findings and caveats: iaTreg TCR repertoires were largely private across patients and partially overlapped synovial Teff and blood CPL. TCR diversity was lower in inflammation-associated blood Treg cells than in other blood Treg cells.

Germline lookup yields CDR1 WNHNN and CDR2 SYGVQD (reference sequence). This CDR3 comprises 13 residues. DNA was not recorded. This clone ranks as large in terms of frequency. The target antigen is unknown. Only in-frame clones appear in the TCRdb table, and some are missing; sequencing was by immunoSEQ multiplex PCR. Its clone listing holds several hundred clones. Material: Treg cells from blood. Noted subset: HLA-DR+ inflammation-associated blood Treg cells. J is TRBJ1-5 and V is TRBV10-1. The clonotype comes from a donor younger than 30 with juvenile idiopathic arthritis. The CDR3 sequence: CATSQTLGQPQHF.